This T cell receptor (beta chain) comes out of a study of TIL therapy for anti-PD-1-resistant metastatic lung cancer (dated by TCRdb to 2020 to 2022). Concerning the study at large: A median age of roughly 55 years (range about 35-75) and a median tumor PD-L1 proportion score of 6% were recorded among enrolled patients. Most of the cohort had lung adenocarcinoma, several tumors were EGFR-mutant and two were ALK-rearranged, and half of the patients were current or former smokers. Across the cohort, whole-exome sequencing showed a median non-synonymous tumor mutation burden of approximately 1.5 mutations per megabase. T cell receptor beta sequencing of tumor and peripheral blood served to follow clonotypes across the tumor, the expanded TIL product, and serial blood samples. General conclusions and limits of the study: The study protocol defined all tumor marker inferences as exploratory. Compared with baseline intratumoral T cells, expanded TIL cultures were more clonal and less diverse (median clonality 6% vs 31%, p < 0.0001). The cohort was highly selected, with more treatment-naive, never-smoker and oncogene-addicted patients than typical, limiting generalizability. Clonal turnover during TIL culture was high, and many clones enriched in the product were not detected in the baseline tumor, suggesting clonal contraction rather than faithful expansion.

With respect to this clone: The specificity of this receptor is unknown. Per-base qualities were not stored, and no clone one base away is much larger.

Using bias-controlled multiplex PCR with the immunoSEQ v3 hsTCRB kit, the TCR beta CDR3 regions were amplified from genomic DNA. The TCR libraries were sequenced on an Illumina NextSeq 500 to 2 million or so read pairs for survey level or about 4.5-6 million read pairs for deep level. Processing in the source paper ran as follows. V, D and J genes were assigned, non-productive sequences were removed, and clonality was reported by immunoSEQ Analyzer software. To compare repertoires between infused TIL and blood, productive Simpson clonality was used along with the Morisita overlap index of productive TRB rearrangements. Held by TCRdb, this immuneACCESS table contains in-frame sequences only and omits some clones. Under half of the omission traces to an unresolved V gene where checked; the cause of the rest is unknown. That table gives V, J and clone size, and the DNA gave D and trimming. This sample is represented by 45,000 to 50,000 clones; less than 85% of them were singletons. The ten biggest clones cover 5.5% to 6% of the sample.

Interpreted using the paper, the time point label stands for: pre-treatment sample, taken before nivolumab and TIL therapy. The baseline tumor samples, taken from the same resection that was used to grow TIL, were excised metastases, most often pleural nodules or supraclavicular lymph nodes. Tumors were collected before any PD-1/PD-L1 blockade, after which patients were given nivolumab, and patients who progressed were given lymphodepletion, an infusion of expanded TIL and IL-2. A phase I trial run at two centers enrolled adults with stage 4 NSCLC between 2017 and January 2020. The samples were obtained from a phase I trial that was single-arm and open-label and tested tumor-infiltrating lymphocyte therapy combined with nivolumab in advanced non-small cell lung cancer. Portions of each resected tumor were snap-frozen in liquid nitrogen and stored at -80 °C. Using laser-capture macrodissection, tumor regions of interest were selected on H&E sections, then pulverized into approximately 15 mg aliquots and extracted using Qiagen Allprep kits.

The CDR3 sequence holds 11 residues, the cysteine and phenylalanine included. Left in the record is the CDR3 DNA by itself, 33 bases read in frame from the first base. V is cut by 2 bases and J by 7 bases, and the space between the germline ends is 6 bases. For CDR1 and CDR2, the germline V gene lists SGHDN and FVKESK. The receptor comes from a person aged 25 to 80 with non-small cell lung cancer. The source was tumor tissue, collected at baseline. The chain joins TRBV14 to TRBJ2-7; no D gene can be assigned with confidence. The CDR3: CASSQSREQYF. The sequenced DNA is TGTGCCAGCAGCCAATCGAGGGAGCAGTACTTC.